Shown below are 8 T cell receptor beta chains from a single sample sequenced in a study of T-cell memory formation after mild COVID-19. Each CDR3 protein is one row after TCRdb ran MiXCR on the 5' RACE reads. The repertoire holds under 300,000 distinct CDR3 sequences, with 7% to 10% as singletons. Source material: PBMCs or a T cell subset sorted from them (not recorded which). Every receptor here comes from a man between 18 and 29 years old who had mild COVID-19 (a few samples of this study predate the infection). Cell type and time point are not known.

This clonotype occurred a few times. CDR3 bases: TGCGCCAGCAGCCACACATACAGGAAGGGCAATCAGCCCCAGCATTTT. This sequence encodes CASSHTYRKGNQPQHF. J is TRBJ1-5 and V is TRBV5-1; D is perhaps TRBD1 (5 bases). Germline V gene data show CDR1 as SGHRS and CDR2 as YFSETQ. The V end lost 4 bases, the J end lost 2 bases, and 16 bases lay between the germline ends. This CDR3 region has 16 residues. Full variable domain (outside the CDR3, taken from reference TRBV5-1 and TRBJ1-5): KAGVTQTPRYLIKTRGQQVTLSCSPISGHRSVSWYQQTPGQGLQFLFEYFSETQRNKGNFPGRFSGRQFSNSRSEMNVSTLELGDSALYLCASSHTYRKGNQPQHFGDGTRLSIL.

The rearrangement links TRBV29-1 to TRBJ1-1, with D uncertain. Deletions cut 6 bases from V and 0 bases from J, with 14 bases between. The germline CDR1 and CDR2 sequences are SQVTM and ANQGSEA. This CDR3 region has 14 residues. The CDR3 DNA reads TGCAGCGTAGAGATGAAAGCAATGAACACTGAAGCTTTCTTT. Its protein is CSVEMKAMNTEAFF.

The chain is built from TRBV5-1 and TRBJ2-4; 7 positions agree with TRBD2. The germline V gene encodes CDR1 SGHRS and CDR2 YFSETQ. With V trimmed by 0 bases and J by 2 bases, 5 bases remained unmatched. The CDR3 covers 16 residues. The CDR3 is CASSLEGRDTKNIQYF. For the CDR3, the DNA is TGCGCCAGCAGCTTGGAAGGGAGGGATACCAAAAACATTCAGTACTTC.

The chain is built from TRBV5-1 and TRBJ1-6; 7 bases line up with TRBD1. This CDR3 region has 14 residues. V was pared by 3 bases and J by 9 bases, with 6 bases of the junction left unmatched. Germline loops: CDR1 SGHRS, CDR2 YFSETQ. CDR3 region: CASSSGQASSPLHF. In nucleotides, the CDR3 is TGCGCCAGCAGCTCTGGACAGGCATCTTCACCCCTCCACTTT.

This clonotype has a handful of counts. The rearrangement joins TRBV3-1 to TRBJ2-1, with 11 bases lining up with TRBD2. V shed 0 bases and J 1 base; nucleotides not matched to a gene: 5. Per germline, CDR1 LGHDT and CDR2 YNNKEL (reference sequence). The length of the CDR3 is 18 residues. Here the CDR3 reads CASSQEALAGGSYNEQFF. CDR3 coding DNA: TGTGCCAGCAGCCAAGAGGCCCTAGCGGGGGGTTCCTACAATGAGCAGTTCTTC.

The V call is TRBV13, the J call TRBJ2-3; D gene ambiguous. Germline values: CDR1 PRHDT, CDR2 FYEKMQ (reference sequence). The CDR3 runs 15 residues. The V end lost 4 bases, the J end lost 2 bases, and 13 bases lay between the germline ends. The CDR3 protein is CASSSAEKYTDTQYF. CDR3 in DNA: TGTGCCAGCAGCTCGGCGGAGAAGTACACAGATACGCAGTATTTT.

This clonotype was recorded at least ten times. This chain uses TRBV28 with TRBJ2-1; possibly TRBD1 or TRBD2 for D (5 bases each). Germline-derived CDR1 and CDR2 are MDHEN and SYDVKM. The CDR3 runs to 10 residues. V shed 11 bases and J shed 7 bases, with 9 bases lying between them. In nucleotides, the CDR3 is TGTGCCTGGGGGAAGAATGAGCAGTTCTTC. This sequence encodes CAWGKNEQFF.

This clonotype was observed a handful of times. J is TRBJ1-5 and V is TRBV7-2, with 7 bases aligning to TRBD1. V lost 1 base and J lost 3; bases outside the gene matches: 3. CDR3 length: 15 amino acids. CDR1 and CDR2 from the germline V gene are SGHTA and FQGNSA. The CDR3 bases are TGTGCCAGCAGCTTAGAGACAGGGACCAATCAGCCCCAGCATTTT. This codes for CASSLETGTNQPQHF.